Presented here are 14 T cell receptor beta chains from one specimen sequenced in a study of blood T cell repertoires in COVID-19. Only in-frame clones appear in the TCRdb table, and some are missing; sequencing was by immunoSEQ multiplex PCR. Seen here are around 93,000 clones, about four fifths observed once, and the top ten hold around a sixth. Source material: peripheral blood. These receptors came from a man older than 75 with acute or convalescent COVID-19.

The chain has TRBV10-2 and TRBJ2-1; the match to TRBD1 covers 11 bases. This CDR3 has 14 amino acids. CDR1 is WSHSY, CDR2 SAAADI, per germline. J gave up 5 bases and V 8 bases, and 5 bases lay outside the gene matches. In DNA, the CDR3 is TGCGCCAGCCTTGGGACAGGGGGGAACAATGAGCAGTTCTTC. Its protein is CASLGTGGNNEQFF.

This chain joins TRBV6-6 and TRBJ2-3, with D unresolved. The CDR3 contains 13 residues. Trimming removed 7 bases at V and 5 bases at J, with 13 bases between. The germline V gene has CDR1 MNHNY and CDR2 SVGAGI (reference sequence). The CDR3 nucleotides are TGTGCCAGCACCAAACCCGGTGAAGATACGCAGTATTTT. Protein: CASTKPGEDTQYF.

The chain carries TRBV7-7 and TRBJ1-4; 9 bases match TRBD1. This CDR3 comprises 15 residues. In germline, CDR1 is SSHAT, CDR2 FNYEAQ (reference sequence). Unmatched junction bases numbered 2, after V lost 1 base and J lost 5 bases. The DNA for the CDR3 is TGTGCCAGCAGCTTAGGAGGGACAGGGAATGAAAAACTGTTTTTT. This translates into CASSLGGTGNEKLFF.

CDR3 in DNA: TGTGCCAGCAGCGAGGGACTTTCCACAGATACGCAGTATTTT. This gives the protein CASSEGLSTDTQYF. The V call is TRBV11-3, the J call TRBJ2-3; perhaps TRBD2 as D (6 bases). CDR3 length equals 14 residues. Trimming pared 5 bases from V and 2 bases from J, leaving 11 bases between. Germline CDR1 reads SGHNT; CDR2 reads YENEEA.

This clone occurred once. The V and J genes are TRBV18 and TRBJ2-7; 7 bases are a match to TRBD2. This CDR3 contains 16 residues. The V gene end was trimmed by 5 bases and the J gene end by 0 bases; junction bases not matched to a gene: 10. Looked up from germline, CDR1 is KGHSH and CDR2 is LQKENI. This CDR3 reads CASSGLDSPFSYEQYF. The CDR3, as DNA: TGTGCCAGCTCAGGACTAGACTCCCCTTTCTCCTACGAGCAGTACTTC.

V is TRBV9 and J is TRBJ2-1; D may be TRBD2 (6 bases). The CDR3 is made up of 18 amino acids. Germline-derived CDR1 and CDR2 are SGDLS and YYNGEE. Trimming took off 0 bases at V and 9 bases at J, with 25 bases between the two ends. DNA of the CDR3: TGTGCCAGCAGCGTAGACCCCCCCGGGGGAGGAGTCGCAAGTGAGCAGTTCTTC. Amino acids: CASSVDPPGGGVASEQFF. Using reference TRBV9 and TRBJ2-1 for the parts outside the CDR3, the full variable domain is DSGVTQTPKHLITATGQRVTLRCSPRSGDLSVYWYQQSLDQGLQFLIQYYNGEERAKGNILERFSAQQFPDLHSELNLSSLELGDSALYFCASSVDPPGGGVASEQFFGPGTRLTVL.

Only one count was recorded for this clone. This chain uses TRBV5-1 with TRBJ1-1, with D perhaps matching TRBD1 (5 bases). Between the trimmed V and J ends, which lost 4 bases and 0 bases, there was a span of 16 bases. The CDR3 runs 16 residues. Germline values: CDR1 SGHRS, CDR2 YFSETQ. CDR3 amino acids: CASSTGLSLMNTEAFF. In DNA, the CDR3 is TGCGCCAGCAGCACGGGACTGAGCTTGATGAACACTGAAGCTTTCTTT. Looking up the rest from reference TRBV5-1 and TRBJ1-1 gives the full variable domain: KAGVTQTPRYLIKTRGQQVTLSCSPISGHRSVSWYQQTPGQGLQFLFEYFSETQRNKGNFPGRFSGRQFSNSRSEMNVSTLELGDSALYLCASSTGLSLMNTEAFFGQGTRLTVV.

The chain joins TRBV7-9 to TRBJ1-1; D remains ambiguous. The CDR3 length is 16 residues. V lost 2 bases, J lost 5 bases, and 18 bases lay in between. Germline CDR1 SEHNR, CDR2 FQNEAQ (reference sequence). CDR3 loop: CASSLPIEVLPTEAFF. In DNA, the CDR3 is TGTGCCAGCAGCTTACCTATAGAGGTGCTCCCGACTGAAGCTTTCTTT.

The rearrangement links TRBV25-1 to TRBJ2-2; possibly TRBD1 for D (5 bases). Per the germline V gene, CDR1 is MGHDK and CDR2 is SYGVNS. CDR3 length: 12 amino acids. Trimming removed 8 bases from V and 6 bases from J, with 10 bases in between. The CDR3 DNA is TGTGCCAGCGGTGGCAGGGCCGGGGAGCTGTTTTTT. Translated: CASGGRAGELFF.

V gene TRBV9 combines with J gene TRBJ2-1; D gene uncertain. CDR1 is SGDLS, CDR2 YYNGEE, per germline. V gave up 0 bases and J gave up 8 bases, with 12 bases separating them. The CDR3 totals 14 residues. The CDR3 loop is CASSVGGPQDEQFF. CDR3 bases: TGTGCCAGCAGCGTAGGTGGCCCCCAGGATGAGCAGTTCTTC.

CDR3 coding DNA: TGCGCCAGCAGCTACGGACAGGGGGCCACCTATGGCTACACCTTC. Translated, it gives CASSYGQGATYGYTF. The chain uses TRBV5-1 and TRBJ1-2; 11 nucleotides align to TRBD1. Unmatched junction bases numbered 5, after V lost 3 bases and J lost 4 bases. CDR3 size: 15 residues. Germline CDR1 and CDR2: SGHRS and YFSETQ.

The genes are TRBV27 and TRBJ2-2, with D perhaps TRBD1 (6 bases). The germline CDR1 and CDR2 sequences are MNHEY and SMNVEV (reference sequence). With 5 bases removed from V and 6 bases from J, the gap between germline ends came to 13 bases. The CDR3 runs 14 residues. In DNA form, the CDR3 reads TGTGCCAGCAGTGGGACACTAGTCCCCGGGGAGCTGTTTTTT. Its protein product is CASSGTLVPGELFF.

This chain connects TRBV5-5 to TRBJ2-1, with 7 bases identical to TRBD1. CDR1 is SGHKS and CDR2 is YYEKEE in the germline V gene (reference sequence). The CDR3 consists of 14 residues. With V trimmed by 4 bases and J by 6 bases, 7 bases remained unmatched. CDR3 amino acids: CASSLPDRANEQFF. CDR3 nucleotide sequence: TGTGCCAGCAGCCTCCCCGACAGGGCCAATGAGCAGTTCTTC.

The chain carries TRBV5-8 and TRBJ1-5, with D unresolved. Per the germline V gene, CDR1 is SGHTS and CDR2 is YDEGEE. Trimming left V 2 bases short and J 7 bases short, with 4 bases between. The CDR3 consists of 11 residues. CDR3 sequence: CASSLSQPQHF. CDR3 DNA sequence: TGTGCCAGCAGCTTAAGCCAGCCCCAGCATTTT.